This T cell receptor (beta chain) emerged from a study of blood T cell repertoires in COVID-19. The repertoire was sequenced with immunoSEQ multiplex PCR; TCRdb's copy has only in-frame clones and lacks some. The table records about 62,000 clones, 85% to 90% of them present only once. This TCR was recovered from a woman aged 60-75 years with COVID-19, enrolled during active disease. Specimen: peripheral blood.

CDR3 in amino acids: CATAGQGAGGYTF. The DNA for the CDR3 is TGTGCCACCGCCGGGCAGGGGGCGGGGGGCTACACCTTC. V and J are TRBV10-3 and TRBJ1-2; TRBD1 agrees at 8 bases. CDR1 ENHRY and CDR2 SYGVKD come from the germline V gene. Trimming took 10 bases from V and 8 from J; bases not matched to a gene: 12. The CDR3 covers 13 residues.